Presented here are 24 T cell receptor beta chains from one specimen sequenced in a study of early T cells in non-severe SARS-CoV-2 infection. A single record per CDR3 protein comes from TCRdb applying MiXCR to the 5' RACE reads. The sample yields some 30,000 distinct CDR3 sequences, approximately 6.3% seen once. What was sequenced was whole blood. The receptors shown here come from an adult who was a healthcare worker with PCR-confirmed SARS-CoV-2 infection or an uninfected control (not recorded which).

The CDR3 sequence is CASSLVTTTDTQYF. Written as DNA, the CDR3 is TGTGCCAGCAGCTTGGTTACTACCACAGATACGCAGTATTTT. The rearrangement joins TRBV7-6 to TRBJ2-3, with unresolved D. Germline V gene data show CDR1 as SGHVS and CDR2 as FNYEAQ. CDR3 length equals 14 residues. V dropped 3 bases and J dropped 2 bases, with 9 bases sitting between them.

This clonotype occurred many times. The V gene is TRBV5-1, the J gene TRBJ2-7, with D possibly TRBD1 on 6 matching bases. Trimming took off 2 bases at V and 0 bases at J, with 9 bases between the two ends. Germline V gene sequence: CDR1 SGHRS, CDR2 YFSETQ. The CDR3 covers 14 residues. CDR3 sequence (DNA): TGCGCCAGCAGCTTACAGGGAGACTCCTACGAGCAGTACTTC. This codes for CASSLQGDSYEQYF.

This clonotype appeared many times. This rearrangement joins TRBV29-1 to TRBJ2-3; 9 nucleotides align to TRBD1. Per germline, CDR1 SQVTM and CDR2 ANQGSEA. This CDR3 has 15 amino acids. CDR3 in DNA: TGCGGTCCATCCCCGGGACAGGGACATTTGGATACGCAGTATTTT. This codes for CGPSPGQGHLDTQYF.

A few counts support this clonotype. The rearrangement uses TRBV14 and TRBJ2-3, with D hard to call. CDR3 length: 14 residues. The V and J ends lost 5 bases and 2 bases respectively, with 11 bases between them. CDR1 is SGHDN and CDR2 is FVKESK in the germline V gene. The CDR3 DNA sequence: TGTGCCAGCAGCTACGGAAGAATCACAGATACGCAGTATTTT. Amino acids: CASSYGRITDTQYF.

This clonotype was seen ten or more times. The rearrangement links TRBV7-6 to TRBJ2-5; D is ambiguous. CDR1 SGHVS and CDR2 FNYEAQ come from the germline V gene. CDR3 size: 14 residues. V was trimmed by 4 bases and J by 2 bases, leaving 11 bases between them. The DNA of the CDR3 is TGTGCCAGCAGCTCGTCACTACAACAAGAGACCCAGTACTTC. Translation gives CASSSSLQQETQYF.

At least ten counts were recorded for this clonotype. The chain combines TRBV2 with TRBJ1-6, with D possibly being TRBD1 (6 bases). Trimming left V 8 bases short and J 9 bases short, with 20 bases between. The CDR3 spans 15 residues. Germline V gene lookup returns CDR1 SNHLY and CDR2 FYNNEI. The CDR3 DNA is TGTGCCAGCCTGGGGCCCGGACAGACTCTTTCACCCCTCCACTTT. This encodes CASLGPGQTLSPLHF.

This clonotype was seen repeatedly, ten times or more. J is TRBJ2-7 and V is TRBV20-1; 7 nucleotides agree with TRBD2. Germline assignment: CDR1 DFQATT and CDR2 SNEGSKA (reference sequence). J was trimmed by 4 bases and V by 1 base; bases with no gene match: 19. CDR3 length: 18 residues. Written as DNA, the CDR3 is TGCAGTGCTAGAGCCCGGGTCGGTGTTGGGCGTAGCGGGTACGAGCAGTACTTC. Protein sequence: CSARARVGVGRSGYEQYF.

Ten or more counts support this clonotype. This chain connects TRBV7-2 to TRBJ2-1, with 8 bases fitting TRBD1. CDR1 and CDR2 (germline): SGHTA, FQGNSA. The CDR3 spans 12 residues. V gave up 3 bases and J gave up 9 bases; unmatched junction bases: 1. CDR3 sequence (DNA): TGTGCCAGCAGCTTGACAGGGGTTGAGCAGTTCTTC. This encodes CASSLTGVEQFF.

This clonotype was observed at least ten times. CDR3 region: CSAPRQGSNQPQHF. CDR3 sequence (DNA): TGCAGTGCGCCACGACAGGGGTCCAATCAGCCCCAGCATTTT. This sequence joins TRBV20-1 and TRBJ1-5; TRBD1 matches at 8 bases. The CDR3 is made up of 14 amino acids. The junction had 7 bases not matched to a gene; V was cut back by 6 bases and J by 3 bases. Germline loops: CDR1 DFQATT, CDR2 SNEGSKA (reference sequence).

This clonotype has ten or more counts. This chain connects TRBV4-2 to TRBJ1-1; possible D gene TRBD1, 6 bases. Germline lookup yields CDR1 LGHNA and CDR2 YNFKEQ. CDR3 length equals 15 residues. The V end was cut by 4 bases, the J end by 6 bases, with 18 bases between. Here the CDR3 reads CASSLLLGGNPEAFF. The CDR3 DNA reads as TGTGCCAGCAGCCTCCTGCTAGGGGGTAACCCTGAAGCTTTCTTT.

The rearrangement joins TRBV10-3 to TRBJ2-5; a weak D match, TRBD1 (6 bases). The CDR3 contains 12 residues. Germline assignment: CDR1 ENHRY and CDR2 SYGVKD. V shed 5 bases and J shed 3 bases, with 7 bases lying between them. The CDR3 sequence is CAISRTEETQYF. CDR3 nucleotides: TGTGCCATCAGTAGGACAGAAGAGACCCAGTACTTC.

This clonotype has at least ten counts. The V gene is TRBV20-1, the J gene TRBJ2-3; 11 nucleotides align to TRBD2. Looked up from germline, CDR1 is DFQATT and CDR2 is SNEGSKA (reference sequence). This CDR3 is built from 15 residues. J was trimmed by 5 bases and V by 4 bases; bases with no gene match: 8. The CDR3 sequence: CSANSGGVEGDTQYF. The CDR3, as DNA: TGCAGTGCTAATAGCGGGGGGGTGGAAGGAGATACGCAGTATTTT.

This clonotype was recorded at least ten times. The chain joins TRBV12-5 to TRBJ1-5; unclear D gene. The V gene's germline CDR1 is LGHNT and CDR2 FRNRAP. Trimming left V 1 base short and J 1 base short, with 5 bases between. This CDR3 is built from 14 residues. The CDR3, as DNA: TGTGCTAGTGGTTTGGCTACAAGCAATCAGCCCCAGCATTTT. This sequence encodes CASGLATSNQPQHF.

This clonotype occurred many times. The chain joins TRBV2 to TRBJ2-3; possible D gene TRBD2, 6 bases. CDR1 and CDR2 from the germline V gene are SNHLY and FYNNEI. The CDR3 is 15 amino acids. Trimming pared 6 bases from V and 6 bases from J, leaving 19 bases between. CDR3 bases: TGTGCCAGCAGCCCCAGCTCCGGGGGAGCCGATACGCAGTATTTT. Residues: CASSPSSGGADTQYF.

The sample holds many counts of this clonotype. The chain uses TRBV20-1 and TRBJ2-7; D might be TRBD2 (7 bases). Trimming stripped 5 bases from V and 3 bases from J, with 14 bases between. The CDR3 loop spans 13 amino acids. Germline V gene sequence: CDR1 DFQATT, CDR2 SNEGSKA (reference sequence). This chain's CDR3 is CSAWGGGRYEQYF. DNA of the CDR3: TGCAGTGCTTGGGGGGGCGGACGCTACGAGCAGTACTTC.

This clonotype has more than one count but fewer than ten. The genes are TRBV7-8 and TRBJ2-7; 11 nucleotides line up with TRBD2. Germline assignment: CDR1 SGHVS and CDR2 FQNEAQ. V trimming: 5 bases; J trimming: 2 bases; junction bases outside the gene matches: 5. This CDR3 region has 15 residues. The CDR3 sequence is CASSPGLAVTYEQYF. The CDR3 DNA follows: TGTGCCAGCAGCCCGGGACTAGCGGTCACCTACGAGCAGTACTTC.

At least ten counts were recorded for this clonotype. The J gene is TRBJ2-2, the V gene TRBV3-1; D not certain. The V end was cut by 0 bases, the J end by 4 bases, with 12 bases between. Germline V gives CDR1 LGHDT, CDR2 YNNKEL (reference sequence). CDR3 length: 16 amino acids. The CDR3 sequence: CASSQDWAALTGELFF. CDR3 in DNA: TGTGCCAGCAGCCAAGATTGGGCAGCCCTCACCGGGGAGCTGTTTTTT.

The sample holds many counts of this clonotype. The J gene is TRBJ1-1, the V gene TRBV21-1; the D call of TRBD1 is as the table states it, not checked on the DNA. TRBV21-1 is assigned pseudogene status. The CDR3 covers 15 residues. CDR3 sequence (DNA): TGTGCCAGCAGCCGACGGACAGAACTACACACTGAAGCTTTCTTT. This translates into CASSRRTELHTEAFF.

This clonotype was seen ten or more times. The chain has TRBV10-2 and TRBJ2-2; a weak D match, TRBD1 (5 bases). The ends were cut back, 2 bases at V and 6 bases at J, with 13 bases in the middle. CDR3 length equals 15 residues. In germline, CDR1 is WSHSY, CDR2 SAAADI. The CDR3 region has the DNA TGCGCCAGCAGTGAGCGACAGAGGTCGGCCGGGGAGCTGTTTTTT. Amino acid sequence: CASSERQRSAGELFF.

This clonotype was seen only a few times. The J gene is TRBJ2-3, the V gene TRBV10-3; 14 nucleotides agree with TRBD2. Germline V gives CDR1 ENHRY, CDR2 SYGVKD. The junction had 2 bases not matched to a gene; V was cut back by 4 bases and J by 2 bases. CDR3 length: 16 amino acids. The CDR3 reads CAISGGLAGATDTQYF. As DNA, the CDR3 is TGTGCCATCAGTGGGGGACTAGCGGGGGCCACAGATACGCAGTATTTT.

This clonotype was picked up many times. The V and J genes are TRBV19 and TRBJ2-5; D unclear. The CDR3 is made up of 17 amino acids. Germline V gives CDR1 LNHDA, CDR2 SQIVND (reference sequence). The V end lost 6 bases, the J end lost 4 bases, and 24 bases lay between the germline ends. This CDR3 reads CASRPSYIDLTGETQYF. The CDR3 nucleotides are TGTGCCAGTAGGCCGAGCTATATCGACCTAACCGGAGAGACCCAGTACTTC.

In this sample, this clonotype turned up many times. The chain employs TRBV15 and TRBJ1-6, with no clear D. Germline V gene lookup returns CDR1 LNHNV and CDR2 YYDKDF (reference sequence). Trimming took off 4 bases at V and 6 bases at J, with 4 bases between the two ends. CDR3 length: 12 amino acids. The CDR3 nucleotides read TGTGCCACCAGCACCAGTAATTCACCCCTCCACTTT. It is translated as CATSTSNSPLHF.

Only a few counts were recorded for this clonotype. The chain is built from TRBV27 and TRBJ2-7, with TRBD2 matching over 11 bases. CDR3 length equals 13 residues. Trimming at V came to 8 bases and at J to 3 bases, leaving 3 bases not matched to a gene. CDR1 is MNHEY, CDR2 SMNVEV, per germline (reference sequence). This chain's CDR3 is CASGLAGNYEQYF. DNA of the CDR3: TGTGCCAGCGGACTAGCGGGTAACTACGAGCAGTACTTC.

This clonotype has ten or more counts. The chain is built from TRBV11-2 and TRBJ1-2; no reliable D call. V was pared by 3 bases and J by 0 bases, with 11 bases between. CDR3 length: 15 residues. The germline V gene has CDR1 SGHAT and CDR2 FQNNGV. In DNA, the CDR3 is TGTGCCAGCAGCTTGCCTTGGGCAGCTAACTATGGCTACACCTTC. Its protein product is CASSLPWAANYGYTF.